This is a list of T cell receptor beta chains from one sample in a study of blood T cell repertoires in COVID-19. Profiled with immunoSEQ multiplex PCR; TCRdb holds only in-frame clones, not every one. The sample has roughly 190,000 clones, 80% to 85% seen once; the top ten hold around 19%. The sequenced material came from peripheral blood. The receptors here all came from a human donor in a cohort sampled during active COVID-19. The CDR3 runs from the conserved cysteine through the conserved F or W. Each record gives: V gene, J gene, D gene, clone size, CDR3 protein, CDR3 DNA. A D gene is named only where the DNA matches it firmly. Size is stated for part of the rows, as once, few or many counts, or as a class when the clone is expanded.

TRBV21-1	TRBJ1-2	.	.	CASSKVRHWYTF	TGTGCCAGCAGCAAAGTCCGACACTGGTACACCTTC
TRBV7-9	TRBJ2-3	.	.	CASSLDAELDTQYF	TGTGCCAGCAGCTTAGATGCGGAGCTAGATACGCAGTATTTT
TRBV28	TRBJ1-5	TRBD1	once	CASSPGTGTFQPQHF	TGTGCCAGCAGCCCCGGGACAGGGACTTTTCAGCCCCAGCATTTT
TRBV9	TRBJ2-3	TRBD1	.	CASSVTGTVITDTQYF	TGTGCCAGCAGCGTCACCGGGACAGTAATAACAGATACGCAGTATTTT
TRBV28	TRBJ1-2	TRBD1	.	CASSTRQGGYTF	TGTGCCAGCAGCACCCGACAGGGTGGCTACACCTTC
TRBV7-2	TRBJ2-5	.	.	CASSLHYKETQYF	TGTGCCAGCAGCTTACACTATAAAGAGACCCAGTACTTC
TRBV28	TRBJ2-7	.	.	CASRPRRTAGYEQYF	TGTGCCAGCAGGCCCAGGAGGACTGCGGGTTACGAGCAGTACTTC
TRBV29-1	TRBJ2-3	TRBD2	few	CSVDMRESTDTQYF	TGCAGCGTTGACATGCGGGAGTCGACAGATACGCAGTATTTT
TRBV7-9	TRBJ2-3	.	.	CASSLGSYTDTQYF	TGTGCCAGCAGCTTAGGGTCCTACACAGATACGCAGTATTTT
TRBV24-1	TRBJ1-5	TRBD1	.	CATSDGQGLGSQHF	TGTGCCACCAGTGACGGACAGGGGTTGGGATCCCAGCATTTT
TRBV5-1	TRBJ1-6	.	.	CASSLWPPDNSPLHF	TGCGCCAGCAGCTTGTGGCCGCCCGATAATTCACCCCTCCACTTT
TRBV28	TRBJ2-7	.	.	CASSLSRFEQYF	TGTGCCAGCAGTTTATCACGGTTCGAGCAGTACTTC